Below, 25 T cell receptor beta chains from the same sample are listed, as sequenced in a study of T cell responses to AZD1222 COVID-19 vaccine. Measured with immunoSEQ multiplex PCR; TCRdb has only the in-frame clones, and not every one. This sample has about 120,000 clones, with just under 90% found just once. The sample consisted of peripheral blood, taken on day 0 of AZD1222 vaccination. All receptors derive from an adult in good health.

V gene TRBV28 combines with J gene TRBJ1-6; the match to TRBD1 covers 10 bases. There are 16 residues in the CDR3. The germline gives CDR1 MDHEN, CDR2 SYDVKM. V dropped 5 bases and J dropped 5; count of bases not matched to a gene: 6. The CDR3 bases are TGTGCCAGCAGTGAACCGGGACAGGGGAATAATTCACCCCTCCACTTT. Its protein is CASSEPGQGNNSPLHF.

The rearrangement uses TRBV28 and TRBJ2-7; D gene uncertain. Trimming shortened V by 7 bases and J by 0 bases, and 13 bases separated the two germline ends. Germline CDR1 is MDHEN and CDR2 is SYDVKM. The CDR3 contains 14 residues. The CDR3 coding sequence is TGTGCCAGCAAACCCGGTGACTCCTCCTACGAGCAGTACTTC. Amino acid sequence: CASKPGDSSYEQYF.

The chain uses TRBV10-3 and TRBJ2-1; D is unclear. Germline assignment: CDR1 ENHRY and CDR2 SYGVKD. V lost 6 bases, J lost 0 bases, and 12 bases lay in between. CDR3 size: 15 residues. CDR3: CAIRDQSSSYNEQFF. CDR3 nucleotides: TGTGCCATCAGGGATCAATCGAGCTCCTACAATGAGCAGTTCTTC.

This clone was recorded a few times. The V call is TRBV7-7, the J call TRBJ2-5; 7 bases agree with TRBD1. Germline CDR1 reads SSHAT; CDR2 reads FNYEAQ (reference sequence). The CDR3 is 15 residues long. Unmatched junction bases numbered 5, after V lost 3 bases and J lost 1 base. The CDR3 region is CASSFGSGGQETQYF. The CDR3 DNA follows: TGTGCCAGCAGCTTCGGTTCAGGGGGCCAAGAGACCCAGTACTTC.

V is TRBV2 and J is TRBJ1-2; D unresolved. V was trimmed by 8 bases and J by 8 bases, leaving 12 bases between them. Germline loops: CDR1 SNHLY, CDR2 FYNNEI. The CDR3 is 11 amino acids. DNA of the CDR3: TGTGCCAGCCATTATTCGGGAGGCTACACCTTC. Its translation: CASHYSGGYTF.

The genes are TRBV25-1 and TRBJ2-1; tentatively, D is TRBD1 (5 bases). Germline V gene data show CDR1 as MGHDK and CDR2 as SYGVNS. Between the trimmed V and J ends, which lost 7 bases and 2 bases, there was a span of 6 bases. The CDR3 covers 12 residues. DNA for the CDR3: TGTGCCAGCAAGGGGACCTACAATGAGCAGTTCTTC. This gives the protein CASKGTYNEQFF. Filled out from reference TRBV25-1 and TRBJ2-1, the complete variable domain reads EADIYQTPRYLVIGTGKKITLECSQTMGHDKMYWYQQDPGMELHLIHYSYGVNSTEKGDLSSESTVSRIRTEHFPLTLESARPSHTSQYLCASKGTYNEQFFGPGTRLTVL.

This CDR3 is CATSRDYGGNQPQHF. The CDR3 DNA is TGTGCCACCAGCAGAGATTACGGGGGAAATCAGCCCCAGCATTTT. This chain uses TRBV15 with TRBJ1-5, with D perhaps TRBD1 (5 bases). CDR3 length: 15 amino acids. The V end was cut by 0 bases, the J end by 4 bases, with 10 bases between. Germline assignment: CDR1 LNHNV and CDR2 YYDKDF (reference sequence).

V gene TRBV24-1 combines with J gene TRBJ2-1; TRBD2 is a possible D gene (6 bases). CDR1 KGHDR and CDR2 SFDVKD come from the germline V gene. The CDR3 loop spans 15 amino acids. Trimming left V 4 bases short and J 8 bases short, with 17 bases between. The CDR3 protein is CATSDSGLPRDEQFF. The CDR3 DNA reads as TGTGCCACCAGTGACTCCGGACTACCTCGAGATGAGCAGTTCTTC.

Here the CDR3 DNA reads TGTGCCTGGACAGGGGATAACTATGGCTACACCTTC. The encoded protein is CAWTGDNYGYTF. V is TRBV30 and J is TRBJ1-2, with D perhaps matching TRBD1 (6 bases). Trimming left V 4 bases short and J 1 base short, with 7 bases between. Looked up from germline, CDR1 is GTSNPN and CDR2 is SVGIG (reference sequence). CDR3 length: 12 residues.

The chain employs TRBV15 and TRBJ2-1, with D perhaps matching TRBD1 (6 bases). Trimming shortened V by 3 bases and J by 9 bases, and 15 bases separated the two germline ends. The CDR3 contains 14 residues. Germline assignment: CDR1 LNHNV and CDR2 YYDKDF (reference sequence). CDR3 loop: CATSSSGQGSEQFF. DNA of the CDR3: TGTGCCACCAGCAGTTCCGGGCAGGGGAGTGAGCAGTTCTTC.

The V call is TRBV5-1, the J call TRBJ1-1, with no clear D. The CDR3 extends over 13 amino acids. Trimming shortened V by 2 bases and J by 0 bases, and 5 bases separated the two germline ends. Germline V CDR1 and CDR2: SGHRS, YFSETQ. CDR3 protein: CASSFNMNTEAFF. The CDR3 region has the DNA TGCGCCAGCAGCTTCAACATGAACACTGAAGCTTTCTTT.

The gene calls are TRBV27 and TRBJ1-5; 8 bases align to TRBD1. The CDR3 sequence is 15 residues long. Germline V CDR1 and CDR2: MNHEY, SMNVEV (reference sequence). The V gene end was trimmed by 6 bases and the J gene end by 2 bases; junction bases not matched to a gene: 6. The CDR3 here is CASRGQGVRNQPQHF. In DNA form, the CDR3 reads TGTGCCAGCAGAGGACAGGGTGTTCGCAATCAGCCCCAGCATTTT.

This rearrangement joins TRBV5-1 to TRBJ1-6; the D gene is possibly TRBD1 (5 bases). Germline values: CDR1 SGHRS, CDR2 YFSETQ. The CDR3 has 16 amino acids. V lost 0 bases to trimming and J lost 7 bases, with 14 bases between them. CDR3 in amino acids: CASSLGGDLENSPLHF. The DNA of the CDR3 is TGCGCCAGCAGCTTGGGAGGGGATCTTGAGAATTCACCCCTCCACTTT.

The rearrangement links TRBV5-1 to TRBJ2-1, with D unresolved. CDR3 length: 12 residues. Germline V CDR1 and CDR2: SGHRS, YFSETQ. V was shortened by 10 bases and J by 6 bases, with 14 bases between the two germline ends. Written as DNA, the CDR3 is TGCGCCGCACTACAGTCATCCAATGAGCAGTTCTTC. It is translated as CAALQSSNEQFF. The full variable domain, with the rest looked up from reference TRBV5-1 and TRBJ2-1, is KAGVTQTPRYLIKTRGQQVTLSCSPISGHRSVSWYQQTPGQGLQFLFEYFSETQRNKGNFPGRFSGRQFSNSRSEMNVSTLELGDSALYLCAALQSSNEQFFGPGTRLTVL.

The rearrangement links TRBV5-5 to TRBJ2-6, with TRBD1 matching 10 bases. Germline assignment: CDR1 SGHKS and CDR2 YYEKEE (reference sequence). Unmatched junction bases numbered 11, after V lost 4 bases and J lost 4 bases. This CDR3 is 18 amino acids long. The CDR3 coding sequence is TGTGCCAGCAGCCCAAGGGACAGGGGACCCTCCGGGGCCAACGTCCTGACTTTC. Its protein is CASSPRDRGPSGANVLTF.

The genes are TRBV27 and TRBJ2-7; 9 nucleotides align to TRBD1. CDR1 is MNHEY, CDR2 SMNVEV, per germline (reference sequence). The junction had 3 bases not matched to a gene; V was cut back by 9 bases and J by 3 bases. The CDR3 totals 12 residues. The CDR3 sequence is CASAGQGYEQYF. CDR3 nucleotides: TGTGCCAGTGCGGGACAGGGCTACGAGCAGTACTTC.

V and J are TRBV15 and TRBJ1-2, with D possibly being TRBD1 (5 bases). Trimming shortened V by 5 bases and J by 8 bases, and 18 bases separated the two germline ends. The CDR3 loop spans 14 amino acids. CDR1 and CDR2 (germline): LNHNV, YYDKDF (reference sequence). Here the CDR3 DNA reads TGTGCCACCAGCCCCCATAGTCAGGGAGGGGGCTACACCTTC. Its translation: CATSPHSQGGGYTF.

The gene calls are TRBV3-1 (or the pseudogene TRBV3-2) and TRBJ1-3; D is undetermined. Germline lookup yields CDR1 LGHDT and CDR2 YNNKEL (reference sequence). This CDR3 has 14 amino acids. The V end lost 4 bases, the J end lost 5 bases, and 12 bases lay between the germline ends. CDR3 loop: CASSPKVNRNTIYF. In DNA form, the CDR3 reads TGTGCCAGCAGCCCCAAAGTGAACCGAAACACCATATATTTT.

The chain has TRBV19 and TRBJ1-3; no clear D. This CDR3 has 14 amino acids. Germline V lookup: CDR1 LNHDA, CDR2 SQIVND (reference sequence). V was shortened by 7 bases and J by 4 bases, with 14 bases between the two germline ends. CDR3 DNA sequence: TGTGCCAGTAAGAGGGCAGAGACCGGAAACACCATATATTTT. Residues: CASKRAETGNTIYF.

A single count supports this clone. The chain couples TRBV10-3 to TRBJ2-1; TRBD2 matches 8 bases. The germline CDR1 and CDR2 sequences are ENHRY and SYGVKD. The CDR3 contains 14 residues. Trimming at V came to 3 bases and at J to 6 bases, leaving 4 bases not matched to a gene. The CDR3: CAISEAGASNEQFF. CDR3 DNA: TGTGCCATCAGTGAAGCGGGAGCCAGCAATGAGCAGTTCTTC.

The V gene is TRBV6-2 or TRBV6-3, the J gene TRBJ2-5; 13 nucleotides align to TRBD2. The CDR3 contains 16 residues. Trimming took 0 bases from V and 5 from J; bases not matched to a gene: 3. Looked up from germline, CDR1 is MNHEY and CDR2 is SVGEGT. The CDR3 DNA is TGTGCCAGCAGTTACTCGAGACTAGCGGGAGGCGAGACCCAGTACTTC. Amino acids: CASSYSRLAGGETQYF.

The CDR3 sequence: CASSPPGLAGREQFF. CDR3 DNA: TGCGCCAGCAGCCCGCCGGGACTAGCGGGTCGCGAGCAGTTCTTC. The chain recombines TRBV5-1 with TRBJ2-1; 12 positions agree with TRBD2. Germline-derived CDR1 and CDR2 are SGHRS and YFSETQ. J lost 10 bases, V lost 4 bases, and 9 bases had no gene match. The CDR3 has 15 amino acids.

The V gene is TRBV18, the J gene TRBJ2-5; D is undetermined. The V end lost 5 bases, the J end lost 1 base, and 2 bases lay between the germline ends. From germline, CDR1 is KGHSH and CDR2 LQKENI. CDR3 length: 11 amino acids. Written as DNA, the CDR3 is TGTGCCAGCTCATCCCAAGAGACCCAGTACTTC. Protein: CASSSQETQYF.

The table lists this clone with many counts. The chain uses TRBV2 and TRBJ1-5; perhaps TRBD1 as D (6 bases). Trimming shortened V by 6 bases and J by 7 bases, and 19 bases separated the two germline ends. The V gene's germline CDR1 is SNHLY and CDR2 FYNNEI. This CDR3 has 15 residues. The CDR3 DNA is TGTGCCAGCAGGGAAATAACAGGGAAGGAACAGCCCCAGCATTTT. As protein: CASREITGKEQPQHF.

The rearrangement links TRBV2 to TRBJ1-3; D remains ambiguous. V dropped 8 bases and J dropped 0 bases, with 2 bases sitting between them. Germline V gives CDR1 SNHLY, CDR2 FYNNEI. The CDR3 consists of 11 residues. The CDR3 DNA sequence: TGTGCCAGCGTCTCTGGAAACACCATATATTTT. Protein: CASVSGNTIYF.